A single sample gave rise to the 20 T cell receptor beta chains below, sequenced in a study of cytomegalovirus exposure and HLA in healthy donors. PCR amplification relied on 60 Vbeta primers (plus 13 Jbeta primers). The assay was immunoSEQ multiplex PCR, and TCRdb's table has in-frame clones only and misses some. The table includes approximately 120,000 clones, roughly 81% detected once. The sequencing input was PBMCs. These receptors all stem from a young woman in good health and CMV-seronegative.

This rearrangement joins TRBV7-8 to TRBJ2-7; a possible D gene is TRBD2 (5 bases). Trimming pared 5 bases from V and 0 bases from J, leaving 11 bases between. The CDR3 is made up of 14 amino acids. Germline CDR1 reads SGHVS; CDR2 reads FQNEAQ. CDR3 sequence (DNA): TGTGCCAGCAGCCGAGGGTCGGCCTCCTACGAGCAGTACTTC. Translating gives CASSRGSASYEQYF.

V is TRBV18 and J is TRBJ1-1, with a tentative D call TRBD1 (5 bases). CDR3 length: 15 residues. Germline loops: CDR1 KGHSH, CDR2 LQKENI. V lost 3 bases and J lost 1, with 12 bases in between. The CDR3 nucleotides read TGTGCCAGCTCACCCACGACAGCAGCGAACACTGAAGCTTTCTTT. Translating it yields CASSPTTAANTEAFF.

The rearrangement links TRBV2 to TRBJ1-1; 7 positions agree with TRBD1. The CDR3 length is 14 residues. Germline V gives CDR1 SNHLY, CDR2 FYNNEI. The V segment lost 2 bases and the J segment 2 bases; nucleotides outside the gene matches: 2. Here the CDR3 DNA reads TGTGCCAGCAGTGAATGGGACAGTAACACTGAAGCTTTCTTT. Its translation is CASSEWDSNTEAFF.

J is TRBJ2-6 and V is TRBV14; D gene unclear. Germline V gives CDR1 SGHDN, CDR2 FVKESK. V lost 4 bases to trimming and J lost 0 bases, with 4 bases between them. There are 14 residues in the CDR3. The CDR3 spells CASSRSSGANVLTF. The DNA for the CDR3 is TGTGCCAGCAGCCGGAGCTCTGGGGCCAACGTCCTGACTTTC.

The J gene is TRBJ1-3, the V gene TRBV6-1, with a tentative D call TRBD1 (5 bases). Trimming stripped 0 bases from V and 8 bases from J, with 5 bases between. Germline CDR1 MNHNS, CDR2 SASEGT. The CDR3 has 12 residues. CDR3 residues: CASSEAGHTIYF. The CDR3 DNA follows: TGTGCCAGCAGTGAAGCGGGGCACACCATATATTTT.

The chain carries TRBV5-4 and TRBJ2-3, with 14 nucleotides matching TRBD2. CDR3 length: 17 amino acids. Trimming cost V 4 bases and J 2 bases; bases outside gene matches: 6. Germline-derived CDR1 and CDR2 are SGHNT and YYREEE (reference sequence). The CDR3 sequence: CASSKGLAGALTDTQYF. As DNA, the CDR3 is TGTGCCAGCAGCAAGGGACTAGCGGGGGCACTCACAGATACGCAGTATTTT.

This clone was seen just once. The gene calls are TRBV19 and TRBJ1-4, with D unresolved. Germline-derived CDR1 and CDR2 are LNHDA and SQIVND (reference sequence). The CDR3 contains 15 residues. V gave up 1 base and J gave up 7 bases, with 13 bases separating them. CDR3 sequence (DNA): TGTGCCAGTAGTATAGTAGCGCCTCGGGTTGAAAAACTGTTTTTT. As protein: CASSIVAPRVEKLFF.

J is TRBJ2-1 and V is TRBV18; possibly TRBD2 for D (5 bases). CDR3 size: 14 residues. The germline gives CDR1 KGHSH, CDR2 LQKENI. The V end lost 0 bases, the J end lost 7 bases, and 10 bases lay between the germline ends. CDR3 DNA: TGTGCCAGCTCACCACCGACTCAGCGGAATGAGCAGTTCTTC. Translating gives CASSPPTQRNEQFF.

The chain links TRBV18 to TRBJ2-2; 12 positions agree with TRBD2. Per the germline V gene, CDR1 is KGHSH and CDR2 is LQKENI. There are 17 residues in the CDR3. V gave up 1 base and J gave up 2 bases; unmatched junction bases: 2. CDR3 sequence: CASSPLLAGGNTGELFF. CDR3 nucleotides: TGTGCCAGCTCACCACTACTAGCGGGAGGAAACACCGGGGAGCTGTTTTTT.

This clone showed up just once. The chain combines TRBV11-2 with TRBJ2-1; D might be TRBD2 (6 bases). Germline lookup yields CDR1 SGHAT and CDR2 FQNNGV. The V and J ends lost 1 base and 3 bases respectively, with 13 bases between them. This CDR3 region has 16 residues. CDR3 DNA sequence: TGTGCCAGCAGCTTAGGCGGGACTGCCGACTACAATGAGCAGTTCTTC. It translates to CASSLGGTADYNEQFF.

J is TRBJ2-1 and V is TRBV5-1; TRBD2 matches 10 bases. Germline-derived CDR1 and CDR2 are SGHRS and YFSETQ. The CDR3 contains 13 residues. Trimming removed 3 bases from V and 9 bases from J; junction bases left unmatched: 3. CDR3 protein: CASSSLAGGEQFF. For the CDR3, the DNA is TGCGCCAGCAGCTCCTTAGCGGGGGGTGAGCAGTTCTTC. The variable domain in full, with the rest retrieved from reference TRBV5-1 and TRBJ2-1, is KAGVTQTPRYLIKTRGQQVTLSCSPISGHRSVSWYQQTPGQGLQFLFEYFSETQRNKGNFPGRFSGRQFSNSRSEMNVSTLELGDSALYLCASSSLAGGEQFFGPGTRLTVL.

The V and J genes are TRBV27 and TRBJ2-3; D possibly corresponds to TRBD1 (5 bases). The CDR3 contains 16 residues. CDR1 is MNHEY, CDR2 SMNVEV, per germline (reference sequence). Deletions cut 7 bases from V and 2 bases from J, with 19 bases between. The CDR3 DNA follows: TGTGCCAGCACTCGCCGACAGAACCTACTCACAGATACGCAGTATTTT. Its translation is CASTRRQNLLTDTQYF.

The CDR3 here is CASGLVGRGLIRGNQPQHF. CDR3 DNA sequence: TGTGCTAGTGGTTTGGTTGGCAGGGGATTAATTCGAGGCAATCAGCCCCAGCATTTT. The chain links TRBV12-5 to TRBJ1-5, with D possibly TRBD1 on 6 matching bases. Germline-derived CDR1 and CDR2 are LGHNT and FRNRAP. Trimming cost V 0 bases and J 2 bases, with 20 bases left between them. This CDR3 is built from 19 residues.

The rearrangement links TRBV6-6 to TRBJ2-5; 7 nucleotides align to TRBD2. This CDR3 is built from 15 residues. J was trimmed by 4 bases and V by 4 bases; bases with no gene match: 9. Germline V CDR1 and CDR2: MNHNY, SVGAGI (reference sequence). Here the CDR3 DNA reads TGTGCCAGCAGTTTCCCATTAGCGGGCACAGAGACCCAGTACTTC. The encoded protein is CASSFPLAGTETQYF.

In nucleotides, the CDR3 is TGTGCCAGCAGCGTAGCTACAGGAGCAATGAACACTGAAGCTTTCTTT. It is translated as CASSVATGAMNTEAFF. This chain connects TRBV9 to TRBJ1-1, with D perhaps matching TRBD1 (5 bases). Trimming shortened V by 0 bases and J by 0 bases, and 12 bases separated the two germline ends. CDR1 is SGDLS and CDR2 is YYNGEE in the germline V gene. CDR3 size: 16 residues. The whole variable domain, filled in from reference TRBV9 and TRBJ1-1, reads DSGVTQTPKHLITATGQRVTLRCSPRSGDLSVYWYQQSLDQGLQFLIQYYNGEERAKGNILERFSAQQFPDLHSELNLSSLELGDSALYFCASSVATGAMNTEAFFGQGTRLTVV.

This clone appeared a few times. The chain is built from TRBV27 and TRBJ2-3; D remains unclear. The CDR3 consists of 17 residues. Per germline, CDR1 MNHEY and CDR2 SMNVEV (reference sequence). Trimming left V 5 bases short and J 1 base short, with 19 bases between. CDR3: CASSILRFRGGTDTQYF. The CDR3 bases are TGTGCCAGCAGTATATTGCGGTTCCGAGGTGGCACAGATACGCAGTATTTT.

This rearrangement joins TRBV18 to TRBJ2-3; 7 positions agree with TRBD1. The germline gives CDR1 KGHSH, CDR2 LQKENI. The V gene end was trimmed by 3 bases and the J gene end by 2 bases; junction bases not matched to a gene: 11. This CDR3 region has 17 residues. CDR3 protein: CASSPPDRTYSTDTQYF. CDR3 sequence (DNA): TGTGCCAGCTCACCGCCGGACAGGACATATTCCACAGATACGCAGTATTTT.

This clone was recorded a few times. V and J are TRBV9 and TRBJ1-2; 7 bases are shared with TRBD1. With V trimmed by 1 base and J by 0 bases, 6 bases remained unmatched. The germline CDR1 and CDR2 sequences are SGDLS and YYNGEE. The CDR3 loop spans 16 amino acids. CDR3 nucleotides: TGTGCCAGCAGCGTAAGGGGGGACAGTTCTAACTATGGCTACACCTTC. Translating it yields CASSVRGDSSNYGYTF. Supplemented by reference TRBV9 and TRBJ1-2, the full variable domain reads DSGVTQTPKHLITATGQRVTLRCSPRSGDLSVYWYQQSLDQGLQFLIQYYNGEERAKGNILERFSAQQFPDLHSELNLSSLELGDSALYFCASSVRGDSSNYGYTFGSGTRLTVV.

This clone was detected a few times. This chain connects TRBV5-1 to TRBJ2-5, with 7 bases fitting TRBD1. The germline CDR1 and CDR2 sequences are SGHRS and YFSETQ. With 3 bases clipped from V and 1 base from J, the junction kept 12 bases outside the gene matches. The CDR3 sequence is 17 residues long. The CDR3 reads CASSSRITGARQETQYF. CDR3 in DNA: TGCGCCAGCAGCTCGCGGATTACAGGGGCCCGCCAAGAGACCCAGTACTTC.

The chain carries TRBV18 and TRBJ1-1; 7 nucleotides align to TRBD1. V trimming: 7 bases; J trimming: 1 base; junction bases outside the gene matches: 3. This CDR3 spans 13 amino acids. The germline V gene has CDR1 KGHSH and CDR2 LQKENI. CDR3: CASYGTANTEAFF. The CDR3 bases are TGTGCCAGCTACGGGACAGCGAACACTGAAGCTTTCTTT.